Included here is one TCR beta chain sequence, with context. V was pared by 2 bases and J by 5 bases, with 12 bases between. CDR3 length equals 14 residues. Germline CDR1 ENHRY, CDR2 SYGVKD. The source of the sample is a study of blood T cells in healthy people across ages. A second PCR, run for about 6 to 11 cycles, used a sample-barcoded 5' primer plus a J-beta primer mix. TCRdb re-called the 5' RACE reads with MiXCR, one entry per CDR3 protein. The sample has 700,000 or so distinct CDR3 sequences, about 24% seen once. The clonotype originates from a man between 65 and 85 years old in good health. The source material was blood. The genes are TRBV10-3 and TRBJ1-1, with a weak D call TRBD1 (6 bases). CDR3 loop: CAISEEGGRTEAFF. The CDR3 region has the DNA TGTGCCATCAGTGAGGAAGGGGGTAGGACTGAAGCTTTCTTT.